Here is one T cell receptor (beta chain) with its context. What it recognizes is unknown. Unique molecular identifiers featured in each of the TCR beta cDNA libraries. T cells numbering 1 to 10 million yielded some 520,000 cDNA molecules. TCRdb re-analysed the PCR reads in MiXCR, keeping a single row per CDR3 protein. The profile shows roughly 700,000 distinct CDR3 sequences, roughly 29% of them singletons. These data come from a study of post-analysis software for immune sequencing data. Study context: Patients had relapsing-remitting, secondary progressive or progressive-relapsing multiple sclerosis; some lacked subtype.

Notes on the study in general: Versus controls, multiple sclerosis patients showed significantly lower diversity (normalized Chao1). Batch-mates among the samples co-clustered strongly by F measure.

The clonotype comes from a girl aged 5-17 years with multiple sclerosis. The specimen sequenced was blood.

The CDR3 DNA sequence: TGTGCCAGCAGGTACGGAGGGGATGCAGATACGCAGTATTTT. Translating gives CASRYGGDADTQYF. The V call is TRBV6-5, the J call TRBJ2-3, with a possible D match to TRBD2 (6 bases). V gave up 6 bases and J gave up 4 bases, with 14 bases separating them. The CDR3 consists of 14 residues. Germline-derived CDR1 and CDR2 are MNHEY and SVGAGI.